This T cell receptor (beta chain) was captured by sequencing in a study of preoperative IRX-2 immunotherapy in early breast cancer. Sequencing used immunoSEQ multiplex PCR; TCRdb keeps in-frame clones, though not all of them. There are about 45,000 clones in the sample; roughly 80% occur only once, and roughly 1.2% lies in the top ten. V was trimmed by 7 bases and J by 1 base, leaving 4 bases between them. The length of the CDR3 is 11 residues. Germline-derived CDR1 and CDR2 are LNHDA and SQIVND (reference sequence). Treatment specified: preoperative locoregional IRX-2 cytokine immunotherapy. Preoperative locoregional IRX-2 cytokine immunotherapy was tested in the phase Ib source study.

This rearrangement joins TRBV19 to TRBJ1-2, with D unresolved. The clonotype comes from a human donor with breast cancer. The sequencing used tumor tissue, collected after IRX-2 immunotherapy. The CDR3 bases are TGTGCCAGTAATTATAACTATGGCTACACCTTC. This gives the protein CASNYNYGYTF.